The T cell receptor (beta chain) described here comes from a study of blood T cell repertoires in COVID-19. Looking at the study overall: Sites in the United States, Italy and Spain provided acute and convalescent COVID-19 samples. PBMCs, B-cell-depleted T cells, or T cells were the source of the cDNA or gDNA that made up the material.

Original methodology: Reference gene primers were amplified, and this amplification served to estimate nucleated cell counts. Clones were read by immunoSEQ multiplex PCR, and TCRdb kept only the in-frame ones, dropping some. V and J calls and clone size follow that table, whereas D and trimming were derived from the DNA. Seen here are about 99,000 clones, around 92% observed once, and the top ten hold approximately 3.4%. The CDR3 is 15 amino acids. Germline V gives CDR1 KGHSH, CDR2 LQKENI. Trimming took 3 bases from V and 6 from J; bases not matched to a gene: 8. The origin of this receptor is a woman aged 55-69 years with acute or convalescent COVID-19. The chain uses TRBV18 and TRBJ1-1; 9 bases map to TRBD1. Input material: peripheral blood. This CDR3 is CASSPRGQGQAEAFF. CDR3 coding DNA: TGTGCCAGCTCACCCAGGGGACAGGGCCAAGCTGAAGCTTTCTTT.